In this sample, the clone carrying this T cell receptor (beta chain) turned up many times. Using RNA transcripts as the source, TCR beta CDR3 regions were amplified. RT-PCR in the first round (using the HTBI primer set) targeted the TCR CDR3. Using its own MiXCR run on the multiplex PCR reads, TCRdb lists one record per CDR3 protein. The sample lists around 540,000 distinct CDR3 sequences, more than 15% seen once, with 25% to 30% in the top ten. CDR1 MDHEN and CDR2 SYDVKM come from the germline V gene. There are 15 residues in the CDR3. V lost 6 bases, J lost 10 bases, and 13 bases stayed unmatched. The data stem from a study of T cells in Graves' hyperthyroidism and ophthalmopathy. Overall study context: Peripheral blood samples were taken at initial diagnosis, prior to any treatment.

Specimen: blood. The rearrangement uses TRBV28 and TRBJ2-2, with 8 bases aligning to TRBD1. The source of this sequence is a woman in her twenties or thirties with Graves' ophthalmopathy. The CDR3 loop reads CASSPTRTGREELFF. CDR3 DNA sequence: TGTGCCAGCAGCCCCACCCGGACAGGGCGAGAGGAGCTGTTTTTT.